A single sample is the source of the 17 T cell receptor beta chains below, sequenced in a study of T cell responses to AZD1222 COVID-19 vaccine. The table came from immunoSEQ multiplex PCR; TCRdb's copy has only in-frame clones and leaves some out. The top ten hold about 4.8% of the sample, which has fewer than 150,000 clones, roughly nine tenths seen once. This specimen was peripheral blood, taken on day 0 of AZD1222 vaccination. These receptors originate from an adult in good health.

This rearrangement joins TRBV5-4 to TRBJ1-2; 7 bases are a match to TRBD1. Germline V gene data show CDR1 as SGHNT and CDR2 as YYREEE (reference sequence). This CDR3 has 16 amino acids. The ends lost 0 bases at V and 5 bases at J; junction bases unmatched: 10. CDR3 amino acids: CASSLENNPGQYGYTF. In nucleotides, the CDR3 is TGTGCCAGCAGCTTGGAAAACAATCCGGGACAGTATGGCTACACCTTC.

DNA of the CDR3: TGTGCCAGCAGTTCGAGTAGCGCCGGGGAGCTGTTTTTT. Amino acids: CASSSSSAGELFF. The V gene is TRBV27, the J gene TRBJ2-2; D might be TRBD2 (5 bases). With 4 bases removed from V and 6 bases from J, the gap between germline ends came to 9 bases. The CDR3 contains 13 residues. Per the germline V gene, CDR1 is MNHEY and CDR2 is SMNVEV (reference sequence).

The chain combines TRBV12-3 or TRBV12-4 with TRBJ2-5; possible D gene TRBD2, 6 bases. Trimming took 0 bases from V and 4 from J, leaving 6 bases between them. This CDR3 spans 13 amino acids. The CDR3 reads CASSLAGGETQYF. CDR3 nucleotides: TGTGCCAGCAGTTTAGCGGGGGGAGAGACCCAGTACTTC.

The J gene is TRBJ1-2, the V gene TRBV30; perhaps TRBD1 as D (5 bases). Trimming took 0 bases from V and 4 from J, leaving 15 bases between them. The CDR3 is made up of 15 amino acids. Germline CDR1 reads GTSNPN; CDR2 reads SVGIG (reference sequence). The CDR3 nucleotides read TGTGCCTGGAGTGTATCTTATCTGACAGCCTATGGCTACACCTTC. It encodes CAWSVSYLTAYGYTF.

The chain links TRBV28 to TRBJ1-2; no clear D. The CDR3 sequence is 13 residues long. CDR1 is MDHEN and CDR2 is SYDVKM in the germline V gene. V shed 6 bases and J shed 2 bases, with 10 bases lying between them. The CDR3 DNA reads as TGTGCCAGCAGCCAGGCGCCGAACTATGGCTACACCTTC. Its protein product is CASSQAPNYGYTF.

This clone appeared a single time. The V gene is TRBV24-1, the J gene TRBJ1-2; D might be TRBD1 (5 bases). Germline values: CDR1 KGHDR, CDR2 SFDVKD. This CDR3 has 15 residues. Trimming cost V 2 bases and J 1 base, with 10 bases left between them. CDR3 sequence (DNA): TGTGCCACCAGTGATTCAGGGTCTGGTAACTATGGCTACACCTTC. Translated, it gives CATSDSGSGNYGYTF.

The V gene is TRBV7-9, the J gene TRBJ1-2, with D unclear. The CDR3 length is 13 residues. Germline CDR1 and CDR2: SEHNR and FQNEAQ (reference sequence). Trimming removed 6 bases at V and 5 bases at J, with 13 bases between. The CDR3 DNA sequence: TGTGCCAGCAGTTCGGATGGGCGGTATGGCTACACCTTC. Amino acids: CASSSDGRYGYTF.

The gene calls are TRBV11-2 and TRBJ1-2; a weak D match, TRBD1 (6 bases). The CDR3 covers 14 residues. Germline CDR1 reads SGHAT; CDR2 reads FQNNGV. The V gene lost 5 bases and the J gene lost 2 bases, with 12 bases spanning the gap. The DNA for the CDR3 is TGTGCCAGCAGCACCGAGACAGGAAACTATGGCTACACCTTC. This gives the protein CASSTETGNYGYTF.

The V gene is TRBV4-1, the J gene TRBJ2-7; possibly TRBD2 for D (6 bases). CDR1 is MGHRA and CDR2 is YSYEKL in the germline V gene. This CDR3 comprises 13 residues. V was trimmed by 1 base and J by 12 bases, leaving 16 bases between them. The CDR3 DNA reads as TGCGCCAGCAGCCAAGCCCGGTCGGGGGTATTGTACTTC. Translated: CASSQARSGVLYF.

This clone was found once. The chain is built from TRBV29-1 and TRBJ2-3, with D hard to call. V was pared by 3 bases and J by 0 bases, with 4 bases between. Germline V gives CDR1 SQVTM, CDR2 ANQGSEA. This CDR3 has 12 amino acids. CDR3 nucleotides: TGCAGCGTTGATCTGAGCACAGATACGCAGTATTTT. The encoded protein is CSVDLSTDTQYF.

The rearrangement uses TRBV7-9 and TRBJ1-3; D is undetermined. Germline V gene sequence: CDR1 SEHNR, CDR2 FQNEAQ (reference sequence). Trimming stripped 1 base from V and 3 bases from J, with 10 bases between. This CDR3 has 15 residues. The CDR3 region has the DNA TGTGCCAGCAGCTTAGTGGGCGGGTTTGGAAACACCATATATTTT. This sequence encodes CASSLVGGFGNTIYF. The entire variable domain, with the rest obtained from reference TRBV7-9 and TRBJ1-3, is as follows: DTGVSQNPRHKITKRGQNVTFRCDPISEHNRLYWYRQTLGQGPEFLTYFQNEAQLEKSRLLSDRFSAERPKGSFSTLEIQRTEQGDSAMYLCASSLVGGFGNTIYFGEGSWLTVV.

CDR3 sequence (DNA): TGCAGTGCTAGTGGAGAAGGGGGTCGCGGGCGTGAAGCTTTCTTT. Amino acid sequence: CSASGEGGRGREAFF. The gene calls are TRBV20-1 and TRBJ1-1, with D possibly matching TRBD1 (6 bases). Germline values: CDR1 DFQATT, CDR2 SNEGSKA (reference sequence). Trimming took off 3 bases at V and 7 bases at J, with 21 bases between the two ends. The CDR3 is made up of 15 amino acids.

The chain joins TRBV27 to TRBJ2-2; 9 bases align to TRBD1. This CDR3 has 17 residues. The germline V gene encodes CDR1 MNHEY and CDR2 SMNVEV (reference sequence). V shed 1 base and J 3 bases; nucleotides not matched to a gene: 6. The CDR3 DNA follows: TGTGCCAGCAGTTTATTATCCTGGGACAGGGACACCGGGGAGCTGTTTTTT. It specifies CASSLLSWDRDTGELFF.

In its sample, this clone was seen a few times. The rearrangement joins TRBV14 to TRBJ2-7; 7 bases map to TRBD2. V dropped 4 bases and J dropped 7; count of bases not matched to a gene: 4. The CDR3 is 12 residues long. CDR1 and CDR2 (germline): SGHDN, FVKESK. The CDR3 region has the DNA TGTGCCAGCAGCCTTTGGGGAGGGGAGCAGTACTTC. Amino acids: CASSLWGGEQYF.

This chain joins TRBV5-6 and TRBJ2-7; 7 nucleotides match TRBD1. V trimming: 1 base; J trimming: 7 bases; junction bases outside the gene matches: 8. CDR3 length: 14 residues. Germline V CDR1 and CDR2: SGHDT, YYEEEE. This CDR3 reads CASSLRTGSWEQYF. CDR3 coding DNA: TGTGCCAGCAGCTTGCGGACAGGCTCGTGGGAGCAGTACTTC. Full variable domain (missing parts from reference TRBV5-6 and TRBJ2-7): DAGVTQSPTHLIKTRGQQVTLRCSPKSGHDTVSWYQQALGQGPQFIFQYYEEEERQRGNFPDRFSGHQFPNYSSELNVNALLLGDSALYLCASSLRTGSWEQYFGPGTRLTVT.

CDR3 loop: CASRNSGGPGDTQYF. The CDR3 DNA is TGCGCCAGCAGAAATAGCGGGGGGCCCGGGGATACGCAGTATTTT. This chain links TRBV5-1 with TRBJ2-3, with 10 bases aligning to TRBD2. After removal of 5 bases from V and 6 bases from J, the junction contained 9 bases not matched to a gene. The V gene's germline CDR1 is SGHRS and CDR2 YFSETQ. The CDR3 totals 15 residues. The entire variable domain, with the rest obtained from reference TRBV5-1 and TRBJ2-3, is as follows: KAGVTQTPRYLIKTRGQQVTLSCSPISGHRSVSWYQQTPGQGLQFLFEYFSETQRNKGNFPGRFSGRQFSNSRSEMNVSTLELGDSALYLCASRNSGGPGDTQYFGPGTRLTVL.

J is TRBJ2-3 and V is TRBV7-8; 8 nucleotides agree with TRBD1. Germline lookup yields CDR1 SGHVS and CDR2 FQNEAQ. Trimming removed 1 base from V and 0 bases from J; junction bases left unmatched: 12. This CDR3 comprises 19 residues. CDR3 bases: TGTGCCAGCAGCTTAGGACAGGGGATCTTTGCGCTAAGCACAGATACGCAGTATTTT. Its protein is CASSLGQGIFALSTDTQYF.